The rows below give T cell receptor beta chains drawn from one sample of a study of response to subunit inactivated influenza vaccine. TCRdb passed the RT-PCR reads through MiXCR, listing each CDR3 protein once. Among 150,000 to 200,000 distinct CDR3 sequences listed, about 9% were seen once. The sequences come from non-naive T cells sorted from PBMCs, collected on the day of vaccination. The receptors were sampled from a man in his fifties who received an inactivated influenza vaccine. The CDR3 runs from the conserved cysteine through the conserved F or W. A D gene is named only where the DNA matches it firmly. Clone sizes are given selectively: once, few, many, or a class where the clone is expanded.

>.|TRBV28|TRBD1|TRBJ1-2
TGTGCCAGCACCATCCAAACAGGGGCCGTTACCTATGGCTACACCTTC
CASTIQTGAVTYGYTF
>medium-sized|TRBV5-6|TRBD1|TRBJ2-7
TGTGCCAGCAGCTTTTTAGGGACAGACTACGAGCAGTACTTC
CASSFLGTDYEQYF
>few|TRBV6-2/TRBV6-3|TRBD2|TRBJ2-7
TGTGCCAGCAGTTACGTAGCGGGAACCCGCGAGCAGTACTTC
CASSYVAGTREQYF
>.|TRBV6-1|TRBD1|TRBJ1-2
TGTGCCAGCAGCAGGGGGCTCGGCTATGGCTACACCTTC
CASSRGLGYGYTF
>many|TRBV15|.|TRBJ2-2
TGTGCCACCAGCAGAGGAGGATCGGCCCGGACCGGGGAGCTGTTTTTT
CATSRGGSARTGELFF
>few|TRBV10-3|TRBD1|TRBJ2-7
TGTGCCATCAGTAGCAGGGACAGAACCTACGAGCAGTACTTC
CAISSRDRTYEQYF
>.|TRBV28|TRBD1|TRBJ2-2
TGTGCCAGCACCGATGGGACAGGGTGGAGCACCGGGGAGCTGTTTTTT
CASTDGTGWSTGELFF
>many|TRBV7-8|TRBD1|TRBJ2-1
TGTGCCAGCAGCTTAAGGGGACAGCCTTACAATGAGCAGTTCTTC
CASSLRGQPYNEQFF
>.|TRBV7-9|.|TRBJ1-1
TGTGCCAGCAGCCACCTCGGGCCTTCGAAAGCTTTCTTT
CASSHLGPSKAFF
>many|TRBV7-2|TRBD2|TRBJ2-1
TGTGCCAGCAGCTCTCGGACTAGCGGGGGGGCACTTGAGCAGTTCTTC
CASSSRTSGGALEQFF
>many|TRBV29-1|TRBD2|TRBJ2-7
TGCAGCGTTGTCTCCTACGGACTAGCGGTAACCTACGAGCAGTACTTC
CSVVSYGLAVTYEQYF
>.|TRBV20-1|.|TRBJ1-2
TGCAGTGCTAGAGTGGCGGGTCGGGGCTACACCTTC
CSARVAGRGYTF
>few|TRBV6-2/TRBV6-3|TRBD1|TRBJ2-4
TGTGCCAGCAGTAGAACAGGGGTAGCCAAAAACATTCAGTACTTC
CASSRTGVAKNIQYF
>many|TRBV5-1|TRBD2|TRBJ2-3
TGCGCCAGCAGCTTGCGAAGCGGGGGGGCGAGCACAGATACGCAGTATTTT
CASSLRSGGASTDTQYF
>.|TRBV7-8|.|TRBJ2-3
TGTGCCAGCAGCTTAAAGGCCAGGGGGACTTGGGTCTCAGATACGCAGTATTTT
CASSLKARGTWVSDTQYF
>many|TRBV12-3/TRBV12-4|TRBD2|TRBJ2-5
TGTGCCAGCACTTCGACTAGCTGGGGAATTAGGACCCAGTACTTC
CASTSTSWGIRTQYF
>many|TRBV7-2|.|TRBJ1-5
TGTGCCAGCAGCTTAGTCGCGGGTGGGCAGGGGAGCAATCAGCCCCAGCATTTT
CASSLVAGGQGSNQPQHF
>few|TRBV20-1|.|TRBJ2-4
TGCAGTGCTAGAGATTCCCTAGTGGGGGCCAAAAACATTCAGTACTTC
CSARDSLVGAKNIQYF
>.|TRBV10-3|.|TRBJ1-1
TGTGCCATCAGTGACCCGACAGGACCACCTGAAGCTTTCTTT
CAISDPTGPPEAFF
>many|TRBV12-3/TRBV12-4|TRBD1|TRBJ1-3
TGTGCCAGCGGGGACAGGCGCTTCTCTGGAAACACCATATATTTT
CASGDRRFSGNTIYF
>few|TRBV5-1|.|TRBJ2-5
TGCGCCAGCAGCTTGGTGGGTGTGGGGGGACCACAATCCTTTCAAGAGACCCAGTACTTC
CASSLVGVGGPQSFQETQYF
>.|TRBV6-2/TRBV6-3|.|TRBJ2-7
TGTGCCAGCAGCGGGAATAGACGGAGCTCCTACGAGCAGTACTTC
CASSGNRRSSYEQYF
>.|TRBV4-1|TRBD2|TRBJ2-7
TGCGCCAGCAGCCGCGAAACTAGCGTAAAATACGAGCAGTACTTC
CASSRETSVKYEQYF
>few|TRBV11-2|.|TRBJ2-3
TGTGCCAGCAGCTTGGCCCGGGGAGATACGCAGTATTTT
CASSLARGDTQYF
>many|TRBV12-3/TRBV12-4|.|TRBJ1-2
TGTGCCAGCAGTTCCCGACCCTATGGCTACACCTTC
CASSSRPYGYTF
>few|TRBV19|TRBD1|TRBJ2-2
TGTGCCAGTAGAACTTCCCTGGACAGGGCAACCGGGGAGCTGTTTTTT
CASRTSLDRATGELFF
>many|TRBV3-1|TRBD1|TRBJ2-2
TGTGCCAGCAGCCAAAGACAGGGAAGGAACACCGGGGAGCTGTTTTTT
CASSQRQGRNTGELFF
>many|TRBV7-8|.|TRBJ1-5
TGTGCCAGCAGCCCTTCAGCAGGGCGGTCCAATCAGCCCCAGCATTTT
CASSPSAGRSNQPQHF
>.|TRBV6-5|.|TRBJ1-6
TGTGCCAGCACGCTTATTTGGGGTCACAGCTCCTATAATTCACCCCTCCACTTT
CASTLIWGHSSYNSPLHF
>few|TRBV20-1|.|TRBJ1-2
TGCAGTGCCCAGGACAACAACTATGGCTACACCTTC
CSAQDNNYGYTF
>.|TRBV11-2|TRBD1|TRBJ1-3
TGTGCCAGCAGCTCCGGGACAGGTCGGGCTGGAAACACCATATATTTT
CASSSGTGRAGNTIYF
>few|TRBV12-3/TRBV12-4|.|TRBJ1-5
TGTGCCAGCAGTTTAGGTTGGGCAGGGGGCAATCAGCCCCAGCATTTT
CASSLGWAGGNQPQHF
>.|TRBV7-6|TRBD2|TRBJ2-1
TGTGCCAGCAGCTCCTCTAGCGGGGGGGCGTTCGTGGAGCAGTTCTTC
CASSSSSGGAFVEQFF
>.|TRBV7-8|TRBD1|TRBJ2-3
TGTGCCAGCAGCTCAGGGGGCTGGGGCACAGATACGCAGTATTTT
CASSSGGWGTDTQYF
>many|TRBV11-2|.|TRBJ2-3
TGTGCCAGCAGCTCCGCTTATTGGGAGCGGATACGCACAGATACGCAGTATTTT
CASSSAYWERIRTDTQYF
>.|TRBV7-9|TRBD2|TRBJ2-1
TGTGCCAGCAGGACCGGGACTAGGGACTCTGAGCAGTTCTTC
CASRTGTRDSEQFF
>many|TRBV9|.|TRBJ1-4
TGTGCCAGCAGCGTAGCTGGAACAGTGATTAATGAAAAACTGTTTTTT
CASSVAGTVINEKLFF
>few|TRBV7-8|TRBD1|TRBJ1-3
TGTGCCAGCAGCTTAATTTTAGGGGGACAGAGCTCTGGAAACACCATATATTTT
CASSLILGGQSSGNTIYF
>.|TRBV19|.|TRBJ2-2
TGTGCCAGTAGTCGGGACGTAGGAACCGGGGAGCTGTTTTTT
CASSRDVGTGELFF
>few|TRBV14|.|TRBJ1-2
TGTGCCAGCAGCCAAGTGTCTTCGGCGTATGGCTACACCTTC
CASSQVSSAYGYTF